The present T cell receptor beta chain was sequenced within a study of CD8 T cells in ankylosing spondylitis. Findings of the study overall: Disease-linked clones reportedly concentrated significantly in matched ankylosing spondylitis synovial fluid. Some motif variants had been reported before (in reactive arthritis synovial fluid and blood). Made up of eight highly homologous variants, a TCR beta motif appeared characteristic of ankylosing spondylitis blood. Clones that were linked to disease were CD8+ and were relatively rare in peripheral blood.

On this clonotype: Its antigen remains unknown.

TCRdb called the 5' RACE reads again in MiXCR, with one record for every CDR3 protein. The table records fewer than 750,000 distinct CDR3 sequences, 15% to 20% of them present only once. CDR1 SGHAT and CDR2 FQNNGV come from the germline V gene. Losses at the gene ends were 4 bases for V and 5 bases for J; bases not matched to a gene: 7. This CDR3 region has 14 residues. The chain combines TRBV11-2 with TRBJ1-1; 7 positions agree with TRBD1. This TCR came from a male donor with ankylosing spondylitis. Sequencing was done on a sample of blood, either unsorted or a sorted T cell fraction (not recorded which). The CDR3 loop reads CASSSMTGKTEAFF. CDR3 coding DNA: TGTGCCAGCAGCTCGATGACAGGGAAGACTGAAGCTTTCTTT.